Listed below are T cell receptor beta chains from one sample, sequenced in a study of blood T cell repertoires in COVID-19. Generated by immunoSEQ multiplex PCR, the TCRdb table keeps only in-frame clones and is missing some. The table includes under 300,000 clones, more than 85% detected once. The sequenced sample consisted of PBMCs or T cells enriched from blood (not recorded which). All receptors come from a woman aged 45-65 years who had recovered from COVID-19. The CDR3 runs from the conserved cysteine through the conserved F or W. Each record gives: CDR3 protein, CDR3 DNA, D gene, clone size, J gene, V gene. The D gene is left open where the match is weak. Clone size is not always given. Where it is, it says once, few, many or a class for expanded clones.

CDR3aa: CASLTGDTQYF
CDR3nt: TGTGCCAGCTTGACGGGAGATACGCAGTATTTT
d_gene: .
abundance: once
j_gene: TRBJ2-3
v_gene: TRBV7-8

CDR3aa: CASSLAYWAVTAGEDEQFF
CDR3nt: TGTGCCAGCAGCTTAGCATATTGGGCGGTGACAGCTGGCGAAGATGAGCAGTTCTTC
d_gene: .
abundance: .
j_gene: TRBJ2-1
v_gene: TRBV7-2

CDR3aa: CASSRGDGGTDTQYF
CDR3nt: TGTGCCAGCTCCCGCGGGGATGGTGGCACAGATACGCAGTATTTT
d_gene: .
abundance: few
j_gene: TRBJ2-3
v_gene: TRBV28

CDR3aa: CASSLSGRSHSYNEQFF
CDR3nt: TGTGCCAGCAGTCTCAGCGGGAGGAGTCACTCCTACAATGAGCAGTTCTTC
d_gene: TRBD2
abundance: once
j_gene: TRBJ2-1
v_gene: TRBV7-3

CDR3aa: CASSSRTGGATDTQYF
CDR3nt: TGTGCCAGCAGTTCCCGGACAGGGGGGGCCACAGATACGCAGTATTTT
d_gene: TRBD1
abundance: once
j_gene: TRBJ2-3
v_gene: TRBV27

CDR3aa: CSAAGDLGQPQHF
CDR3nt: TGCAGCGCCGCAGGGGATCTGGGGCAGCCCCAGCATTTT
d_gene: .
abundance: once
j_gene: TRBJ1-5
v_gene: TRBV29-1

CDR3aa: CASSLNAGTDTQYF
CDR3nt: TGTGCCAGCAGCTTAAATGCGGGCACAGATACGCAGTATTTT
d_gene: .
abundance: .
j_gene: TRBJ2-3
v_gene: TRBV7-3

CDR3aa: CASKSGTGVEKLFF
CDR3nt: TGTGCCAGCAAGTCGGGGACAGGGGTTGAAAAACTGTTTTTT
d_gene: TRBD1
abundance: .
j_gene: TRBJ1-4
v_gene: TRBV28

CDR3aa: CSVEGMTGGAQDTQYF
CDR3nt: TGCAGCGTTGAAGGGATGACAGGGGGCGCACAAGATACGCAGTATTTT
d_gene: TRBD1
abundance: .
j_gene: TRBJ2-3
v_gene: TRBV29-1

CDR3aa: CATSGDRAGYGYTF
CDR3nt: TGTGCCACCAGCGGGGACAGGGCGGGCTATGGCTACACCTTC
d_gene: TRBD1
abundance: .
j_gene: TRBJ1-2
v_gene: TRBV15

CDR3aa: CASSYRTGGRDGYTF
CDR3nt: TGTGCCAGCAGTTACCGGACAGGGGGGAGGGATGGCTACACCTTC
d_gene: TRBD1
abundance: .
j_gene: TRBJ1-2
v_gene: TRBV6-5

CDR3aa: CASTRTGQETQYF
CDR3nt: TGCGCCAGCACCCGGACAGGTCAAGAGACCCAGTACTTC
d_gene: TRBD1
abundance: .
j_gene: TRBJ2-5
v_gene: TRBV10-2